Reported below is one T cell receptor (beta chain). This specimen belongs to a study of blood T cell repertoires in COVID-19. Across the whole study: Acute-phase and convalescent COVID-19 samples originated in the United States, Italy and Spain.

Germline-derived CDR1 and CDR2 are MGHRA and YSYEKL. This CDR3 region has 14 residues. Trimming cost V 4 bases and J 10 bases; bases outside gene matches: 9. Source study methods: Amplification from reference gene primers served as the basis for estimated nucleated cell counts. TCRdb's table, derived via immunoSEQ multiplex PCR, lists solely in-frame clones and lacks some. V, J and clone size are taken as reported in that table, and D and trimming were inferred from the DNA itself. The profile shows fewer than 200,000 clones, less than 85% of them singletons. This chain uses TRBV4-1 with TRBJ2-1, with 8 bases matching TRBD2. The specimen sequenced was peripheral blood. This sequence originates from a human donor in a cohort sampled during active COVID-19. The CDR3 loop reads CASSPQLAGREQFF. The CDR3 DNA is TGCGCCAGCAGCCCACAGTTAGCGGGGCGGGAGCAGTTCTTC.